The 28 T cell receptor beta chains below come from one sample, sequenced in a study of cytomegalovirus exposure and HLA in healthy donors. 60 Vbeta and 13 Jbeta primers were used in PCR. The repertoire was sequenced with immunoSEQ multiplex PCR; TCRdb's copy has only in-frame clones and lacks some. Among some 40,000 clones, about 53% were seen once, and the ten largest hold 6.2%. Sequencing input: PBMCs. These receptor sequences come from a middle-aged woman in good health and CMV-seropositive.

The chain has TRBV14 and TRBJ1-2; tentatively, D is TRBD1 (5 bases). CDR1 is SGHDN, CDR2 FVKESK, per germline. V dropped 0 bases and J dropped 7 bases, with 15 bases sitting between them. The CDR3 loop spans 15 amino acids. The CDR3 DNA follows: TGTGCCAGCAGCCAAGATCAAGGTCCGGGGGGTGGCTACACCTTC. Translating it yields CASSQDQGPGGGYTF.

The CDR3 DNA is TGTGCCAGCAGCTTATTGGCTACTAACTCTGGAAACACCATATATTTT. Amino acid sequence: CASSLLATNSGNTIYF. This rearrangement joins TRBV7-2 to TRBJ1-3; D uncertain. This CDR3 has 16 residues. CDR1 and CDR2 from the germline V gene are SGHTA and FQGNSA. V was clipped by 2 bases and J by 0 bases, with 11 bases between them.

The chain combines TRBV6-6 with TRBJ1-2; D gene ambiguous. CDR3 length: 12 amino acids. CDR1 MNHNY and CDR2 SVGAGI come from the germline V gene (reference sequence). With 2 bases removed from V and 5 bases from J, the gap between germline ends came to 6 bases. The CDR3 here is CASSYTVYGYTF. CDR3 sequence (DNA): TGTGCCAGCAGTTACACGGTATATGGCTACACCTTC.

This clone was seen only a few times. J is TRBJ2-3 and V is TRBV13; possibly TRBD2 for D (6 bases). V shed 2 bases and J shed 5 bases, with 14 bases lying between them. CDR3 size: 15 residues. Germline values: CDR1 PRHDT, CDR2 FYEKMQ (reference sequence). The CDR3 loop reads CASSLSGVVKDTQYF. CDR3 in DNA: TGTGCCAGCAGCTTATCGGGGGTGGTGAAAGATACGCAGTATTTT.

This chain uses TRBV18 with TRBJ2-7, with TRBD2 identical over 13 bases. With V trimmed by 4 bases and J by 1 base, 1 base remained unmatched. The germline V gene has CDR1 KGHSH and CDR2 LQKENI. The CDR3 is 15 amino acids. CDR3 sequence reads: CASSRGLAGSYEQYF. DNA for the CDR3: TGTGCCAGCTCACGGGGACTAGCGGGGTCCTACGAGCAGTACTTC.

The rearrangement joins TRBV5-1 to TRBJ1-2, with TRBD1 matching over 7 bases. Germline loops: CDR1 SGHRS, CDR2 YFSETQ. CDR3 length: 14 residues. The ends lost 4 bases at V and 2 bases at J; junction bases unmatched: 5. CDR3: CASSQGTANYGYTF. The CDR3 coding sequence is TGCGCCAGCAGCCAAGGGACAGCGAACTATGGCTACACCTTC.

The sample holds a few counts of this clone. This chain connects TRBV7-8 to TRBJ1-1, with D tentatively TRBD1 (6 bases). This CDR3 is built from 15 residues. The germline CDR1 and CDR2 sequences are SGHVS and FQNEAQ. Trimming removed 5 bases at V and 4 bases at J, with 17 bases between. CDR3 residues: CASSLSLGAGTEAFF. DNA for the CDR3: TGTGCCAGCAGCCTTAGTCTGGGGGCCGGCACTGAAGCTTTCTTT.

For the CDR3, the DNA is TGTGCCAGTAGGGCGGACAGGGTTATGAACACTGAAGCTTTCTTT. This translates into CASRADRVMNTEAFF. The chain is built from TRBV19 and TRBJ1-1, with 8 bases matching TRBD1. The CDR3 consists of 15 residues. Looked up from germline, CDR1 is LNHDA and CDR2 is SQIVND (reference sequence). J lost 0 bases, V lost 6 bases, and 6 bases had no gene match.

The rearrangement links TRBV6-5 to TRBJ1-2, with TRBD1 matching 9 bases. Trimming at V came to 4 bases and at J to 3 bases, leaving 9 bases not matched to a gene. The CDR3 runs 16 residues. Germline CDR1 reads MNHEY; CDR2 reads SVGAGI. The chain's CDR3 is CASSSVPGQGDYGYTF. CDR3 nucleotide sequence: TGTGCCAGCAGTTCCGTACCGGGACAGGGCGACTATGGCTACACCTTC.

This clone was seen more than once but under ten times. The chain couples TRBV10-2 to TRBJ2-7, with D perhaps TRBD1 (6 bases). Trimming shortened V by 3 bases and J by 4 bases, and 10 bases separated the two germline ends. CDR3 length: 13 residues. CDR1 is WSHSY and CDR2 is SAAADI in the germline V gene. Written as DNA, the CDR3 is TGCGCCAGCAGTGATTGGACAGCTTACGAGCAGTACTTC. Amino acid sequence: CASSDWTAYEQYF.

CDR3 DNA: TGTGCCAGCAGGGGACTAGCGGACACAGATACGCAGTATTTT. This encodes CASRGLADTDTQYF. V gene TRBV6-4 combines with J gene TRBJ2-3; 11 bases fit TRBD2. Losses at the gene ends were 6 bases for V and 2 bases for J; bases not matched to a gene: 1. The CDR3 is 14 amino acids. The V gene's germline CDR1 is MRHNA and CDR2 SNTAGT.

The rearrangement links TRBV7-6 to TRBJ2-4; TRBD1 matches 8 bases. The CDR3 runs to 15 residues. Germline-derived CDR1 and CDR2 are SGHVS and FNYEAQ. J gave up 7 bases and V 1 base, and 6 bases lay outside the gene matches. For the CDR3, the DNA is TGTGCCAGCAGCTTAGAGGGACAGGTCAGGAACATTCAGTACTTC. As protein: CASSLEGQVRNIQYF.

V and J are TRBV4-1 and TRBJ1-1; 8 nucleotides line up with TRBD1. The junction had 15 bases not matched to a gene; V was cut back by 8 bases and J by 1 base. The CDR3 covers 17 residues. Germline V gives CDR1 MGHRA, CDR2 YSYEKL. This CDR3 is CASSSIVRDRPNTEAFF. CDR3 nucleotide sequence: TGCGCCAGCTCCTCGATCGTTCGGGACAGGCCGAACACTGAAGCTTTCTTT.

This clone has just a few counts. The chain is built from TRBV30 and TRBJ2-2, with D tentatively TRBD2 (7 bases). The CDR3 runs to 14 residues. The germline V and J ends were trimmed by 3 bases and 4 bases, with 12 bases remaining between them. Germline V gene sequence: CDR1 GTSNPN, CDR2 SVGIG (reference sequence). The CDR3 is CAWRGGAVTGELFF. Written as DNA, the CDR3 is TGTGCCTGGAGGGGGGGGGCGGTCACCGGGGAGCTGTTTTTT.

This chain connects TRBV30 to TRBJ1-6; the match to TRBD1 covers 7 bases. CDR1 is GTSNPN and CDR2 is SVGIG in the germline V gene (reference sequence). V was pared by 7 bases and J by 8 bases, with 8 bases of the junction left unmatched. This CDR3 comprises 13 residues. Here the CDR3 reads CASSGGIDSPLHF. For the CDR3, the DNA is TGTGCCTCCTCAGGGGGTATAGATTCACCCCTCCACTTT.

The chain recombines TRBV7-9 with TRBJ2-7; D gene unclear. CDR1 and CDR2 (germline): SEHNR, FQNEAQ (reference sequence). Trimming stripped 1 base from V and 1 base from J, with 8 bases between. This CDR3 contains 14 residues. The CDR3 DNA sequence: TGTGCCAGCAGCTTAGTAGAGGCTTCCTACGAGCAGTACTTC. It translates to CASSLVEASYEQYF.

The chain combines TRBV27 with TRBJ2-7; no reliable D call. The CDR3 length is 14 residues. V lost 0 bases to trimming and J lost 1 base, with 7 bases between them. Germline V gene sequence: CDR1 MNHEY, CDR2 SMNVEV (reference sequence). The CDR3 here is CASSLSYGSYEQYF. Written as DNA, the CDR3 is TGTGCCAGCAGTTTATCGTACGGGTCCTACGAGCAGTACTTC.

The CDR3 loop is CANPGSGNTIYF. The CDR3 region has the DNA TGTGCCAACCCCGGCTCTGGAAACACCATATATTTT. The J gene is TRBJ1-3, the V gene TRBV7-6; D remains unclear. V lost 10 bases, J lost 0 bases, and 7 bases lay in between. Germline V CDR1 and CDR2: SGHVS, FNYEAQ. The CDR3 has 12 amino acids.

The rearrangement uses TRBV28 and TRBJ1-4; 8 bases are a match to TRBD1. The CDR3 totals 17 residues. CDR1 is MDHEN, CDR2 SYDVKM, per germline. Germline trimming cut 5 bases from V and 0 bases from J; bases unmatched to any gene: 8. The CDR3 region is CASSPRQGSATNEKLFF. The DNA of the CDR3 is TGTGCCAGCAGTCCAAGACAGGGGTCGGCAACTAATGAAAAACTGTTTTTT.

The chain has TRBV2 and TRBJ2-5; TRBD2 aligns across 9 bases. Germline loops: CDR1 SNHLY, CDR2 FYNNEI. The length of the CDR3 is 13 residues. J lost 4 bases, V lost 6 bases, and 3 bases had no gene match. This chain's CDR3 is CASSGSGGETQYF. The CDR3 DNA follows: TGTGCCAGCAGCGGTAGCGGGGGAGAGACCCAGTACTTC.

This clone was seen only a few times. The chain carries TRBV7-2 and TRBJ2-2, with a tentative D call TRBD1 (5 bases). The CDR3 totals 15 residues. Germline lookup yields CDR1 SGHTA and CDR2 FQGNSA. Trimming shortened V by 4 bases and J by 8 bases, and 17 bases separated the two germline ends. The CDR3 is CASSSTAILGGELFF. The CDR3 DNA reads TGTGCCAGCAGCTCGACAGCGATCTTGGGTGGGGAGCTGTTTTTT.

This clone was seen a few times. The gene calls are TRBV11-2 and TRBJ2-3, with 7 bases aligning to TRBD2. The CDR3 length is 14 residues. J gave up 5 bases and V 1 base, and 3 bases lay outside the gene matches. The germline V gene has CDR1 SGHAT and CDR2 FQNNGV. CDR3 amino acids: CASSLVGGGDTQYF. The CDR3 nucleotides are TGTGCCAGCAGCTTAGTTGGCGGGGGAGATACGCAGTATTTT.

This clone is large. The V gene is TRBV7-8, the J gene TRBJ2-2, with 7 bases matching TRBD1. CDR1 and CDR2 (germline): SGHVS, FQNEAQ. The ends lost 4 bases at V and 4 bases at J; junction bases unmatched: 6. The CDR3 loop spans 15 amino acids. The CDR3 spells CASSWIQGPTGELFF. For the CDR3, the DNA is TGTGCCAGCAGCTGGATACAGGGGCCCACCGGGGAGCTGTTTTTT.

The chain combines TRBV11-3 with TRBJ2-2; D remains ambiguous. Trimming cost V 1 base and J 3 bases, with 12 bases left between them. The CDR3 is made up of 16 amino acids. Germline-derived CDR1 and CDR2 are SGHNT and YENEEA. The CDR3 region is CASSLVCRFYTGELFF. CDR3 bases: TGTGCCAGCAGCTTAGTATGTCGGTTTTACACCGGGGAGCTGTTTTTT.

The chain links TRBV2 to TRBJ1-5; 9 bases map to TRBD1. V was clipped by 6 bases and J by 7 bases; unmatched bases: 7. This CDR3 is built from 14 residues. CDR1 is SNHLY, CDR2 FYNNEI, per germline. The CDR3 DNA reads TGTGCCAGCAGGGGACAGGGAGAGTCCCAGCCCCAGCATTTT. Its translation: CASRGQGESQPQHF.

This clone occurred a few times. This sequence joins TRBV19 and TRBJ1-4; D not certain. CDR3 size: 13 residues. V lost 4 bases and J 7 bases, leaving 10 bases between the germline ends. The germline V gene has CDR1 LNHDA and CDR2 SQIVND (reference sequence). The CDR3 coding sequence is TGTGCCAGTAGTACCGAGAGGCGTGAAAAACTGTTTTTT. It specifies CASSTERREKLFF. Complete variable domain (other parts from reference TRBV19 and TRBJ1-4): DGGITQSPKYLFRKEGQNVTLSCEQNLNHDAMYWYRQDPGQGLRLIYYSQIVNDFQKGDIAEGYSVSREKKESFPLTVTSAQKNPTAFYLCASSTERREKLFFGSGTQLSVL.

This clone was seen more than once but under ten times. This chain uses TRBV9 with TRBJ2-2, with 8 bases aligning to TRBD2. The CDR3 loop spans 15 amino acids. The germline CDR1 and CDR2 sequences are SGDLS and YYNGEE. V dropped 0 bases and J dropped 5; count of bases not matched to a gene: 3. In nucleotides, the CDR3 is TGTGCCAGCAGCGTAGAAACGGGGGGGACCGGGGAGCTGTTTTTT. This encodes CASSVETGGTGELFF.

This chain connects TRBV7-2 to TRBJ2-1; D not certain. Germline-derived CDR1 and CDR2 are SGHTA and FQGNSA. V was clipped by 7 bases and J by 2 bases, with 6 bases between them. CDR3 length: 12 amino acids. In DNA, the CDR3 is TGTGCCAGCACCCTTACCTACAATGAGCAGTTCTTC. Protein product: CASTLTYNEQFF.